This TCR beta chain was found in a study of CD8+ T cells in alopecia areata. CDR1 and CDR2 from the germline V gene are GTSNPN and SVGIG (reference sequence). V was clipped by 0 bases and J by 1 base, with 3 bases between them. The CDR3 is made up of 12 amino acids. Indicated treatment: oral pan-JAK inhibitor, 5-10 mg twice daily. The investigators collected lesional scalp punch biopsies and peripheral blood from alopecia areata patients. RNA was extracted and reverse transcribed into cDNA as the sequencing template. TCRdb keeps only in-frame clones here, not all; method: immunoSEQ multiplex PCR. The sample lists about 250,000 clones; 60% were seen once.

The chain combines TRBV30 with TRBJ1-1; D remains ambiguous. This sample comprised CD4+ T cells sorted from blood, obtained around week 54, from a patient treated with tofacitinib. This TCR was recovered from a human donor with alopecia areata. CDR3 bases: TGTGCCTGGAGTGTTTGGAACACTGAAGCTTTCTTT. Translated, it gives CAWSVWNTEAFF.